The rows below give T cell receptor beta chains drawn from one sample of a study of monozygotic twins with inflammatory bowel disease. With the 5' RACE reads reprocessed, TCRdb shows one record per CDR3 protein and no DNA. The sample totals some 150,000 distinct CDR3 sequences. Source material: blood. These receptors originate from a human donor with ulcerative colitis or Crohn's disease, or a healthy co-twin of an affected twin (not recorded which). Each CDR3 is given with its conserved first and last residue. The order of the fields is J gene, V gene, CDR3 protein.

TRBJ2-5,TRBV5-1,CASSLDEGTELKTQYF
TRBJ2-5,TRBV10-1,CASSYQIQETQYF
TRBJ1-2,TRBV29-1,CSAGDSSYGYTF
TRBJ2-7,TRBV27,CASSLKAGRGEQYF
TRBJ1-1,TRBV20-1,CSARERTVNTEAFF
TRBJ2-7,TRBV6-6,CASTTQSYEQYF
TRBJ2-7,TRBV7-2,CASRMGVAGGPTYEQYF
TRBJ1-2,TRBV27,CASSYQGRNAYTF
TRBJ1-5,TRBV29-1,CSATRGGNQPQHF
TRBJ2-7,TRBV4-2,CASSQERDSSYEQYF
TRBJ1-1,TRBV19,CASSIGLEAFF
TRBJ2-6,TRBV18,CASSPLNSGANVLTF
TRBJ2-3,TRBV19,CASSPLAGKSTDTQYF
TRBJ1-5,TRBV19,CASSLLDGQPQHF
TRBJ2-1,TRBV6-5,CASSYPRSGRSFNEQFF
TRBJ2-7,TRBV5-1,CASETGTGGFEQYF
TRBJ1-6,TRBV25-1,CASSGTGGSYNSPLHF
TRBJ1-2,TRBV4-3,CASSPQGGVGYTF
TRBJ1-2,TRBV6-6,CASSYWQGGGGYTF
TRBJ2-1,TRBV5-1,CASSLDPLGSSNRDEQFF
TRBJ2-7,TRBV27,CASSLLGQRGLGEQYF
TRBJ2-1,TRBV27,CASRIGTEYNEQFF
TRBJ2-3,TRBV6-4,CASSDPGLAGVGVSDTQYF
TRBJ2-4,TRBV6-5,CASSYQAPAKNIQYF
TRBJ2-5,TRBV2,CASSSRLAGSLLAETQYF
TRBJ1-1,TRBV20-1,CSAGSLNWNTEAFF
TRBJ1-5,TRBV6-2/TRBV6-3,CASSLYAGPGTSNQPQHF
TRBJ2-1,TRBV5-1,CASSLAGGEYNEQFF
TRBJ1-5,TRBV18,CASSPGQKNQPQHF
TRBJ2-3,TRBV6-5,CASSYSPAGGDTQYF
TRBJ1-6,TRBV25-1,CASSPYLPRLNSPLHF
TRBJ2-2,TRBV5-1,CASSRRTANTGELFF
TRBJ1-2,TRBV18,CASSPGGALDGYTF
TRBJ2-7,TRBV5-1,CASSLGSRAVDEQYF
TRBJ2-5,TRBV28,CASTRGGKETQYF
TRBJ1-1,TRBV4-3,CASSTDRVNTEAFF
TRBJ1-1,TRBV29-1,CSVVTGPTEAFF
TRBJ2-7,TRBV7-9,CASSKDRDEQYF
TRBJ2-5,TRBV28,CATQFTGLRETQYF
TRBJ2-7,TRBV18,CASSADSYHEQYF
TRBJ2-7,TRBV4-1,CASSQGGGRNGYEQYF
TRBJ2-7,TRBV29-1,CSVDLGDYEQYF
TRBJ2-3,TRBV5-1,CASSFPGQGTDTQYF
TRBJ2-6,TRBV2,CASSVGSSGANVLTF
TRBJ2-1,TRBV6-2/TRBV6-3,CASSYSGLAGVYNEQFF
TRBJ2-7,TRBV27,CASSYGQGSEQYF
TRBJ1-6,TRBV6-2/TRBV6-3,CASSAGTGRNSPLHF
TRBJ2-2,TRBV20-1,CSARDLKRGNTGELFF
TRBJ1-5,TRBV19,CASVQGGQPQHF
TRBJ2-5,TRBV19,CASMRVVGRGETQYF
TRBJ1-4,TRBV14,CASSLNSGGNEKLFF
TRBJ1-2,TRBV7-2,CASSSAGGGGGYTF
TRBJ2-1,TRBV19,CASSALGWEDEQFF
TRBJ2-7,TRBV10-3,CASGLAGGEQYF
TRBJ1-1,TRBV5-1,CASSLGPGSTEAFF
TRBJ2-1,TRBV19,CASRAAGRTYNEQFF
TRBJ2-3,TRBV20-1,CSARSSGSDVTQYF
TRBJ2-3,TRBV11-2,CASRFRGVTDTQYF
TRBJ2-5,TRBV5-1,CASSFQETQYF